The next 3 T cell receptor beta chains were all read from a single sample in a study of blood T cell repertoires in COVID-19. Clones were sequenced by immunoSEQ multiplex PCR, and TCRdb holds only the in-frame ones, with some missing. The sample includes approximately 45,000 clones, over 75% of them seen just once. Sequenced input: peripheral blood. The receptor set was obtained from a woman aged 35 to 49 with acute or convalescent COVID-19.

CDR3: CASSLVAGPAYNEQFF. The CDR3 coding sequence is TGCGCCAGCAGCTTGGTAGCGGGTCCAGCCTACAATGAGCAGTTCTTC. The chain couples TRBV5-1 to TRBJ2-1; 7 positions match TRBD2. The CDR3 loop spans 16 amino acids. Germline CDR1 SGHRS, CDR2 YFSETQ. Trimming cost V 0 bases and J 2 bases; bases outside gene matches: 5.

The CDR3 sequence: CASSPATGNNNYGYTF. CDR3 bases: TGTGCCAGCAGTCCAGCGACAGGGAATAATAACTATGGCTACACCTTC. The chain carries TRBV28 and TRBJ1-2; TRBD1 matches at 7 bases. The junction had 10 bases not matched to a gene; V was cut back by 5 bases and J by 1 base. The germline V gene has CDR1 MDHEN and CDR2 SYDVKM. This CDR3 contains 16 residues.

This clone has just a few counts. The J gene is TRBJ1-2, the V gene TRBV28; D may be TRBD1 (5 bases). Trimming removed 3 bases at V and 2 bases at J, with 16 bases between. The length of the CDR3 is 16 residues. Germline V gene lookup returns CDR1 MDHEN and CDR2 SYDVKM. CDR3 DNA: TGTGCCAGCAGTTTTCCTGGGGCCGCCAGGAACTATGGCTACACCTTC. Protein sequence: CASSFPGAARNYGYTF.